This TCR beta chain was sequenced for a study of OX40 agonist ivuxolimab in advanced cancers. The wider study: From about 23 to 85 years was the age range, with a mean of about 54 years, and over 80% were male.

CDR3 length: 16 amino acids. V lost 4 bases and J 4 bases, leaving 21 bases between the germline ends. CDR1 and CDR2 from the germline V gene are SGHNT and YYREEE (reference sequence). The table came from immunoSEQ multiplex PCR; TCRdb's copy has only in-frame clones and leaves some out. The table lists some 58,000 clones, around 90% of them singletons, with roughly 2% in the top ten. This chain joins TRBV5-4 and TRBJ2-7, with D perhaps matching TRBD2 (5 bases). The TCR comes from an adult with an advanced solid tumor such as melanoma, head and neck, liver or kidney cancer. The input for sequencing was CD4+ or CD8+ T cells sorted from blood, taken in a trial of the OX40 agonist ivuxolimab. The CDR3 loop is CASSLAGGRTPYEQYF. CDR3 DNA sequence: TGTGCCAGCAGCCTGGCCGGCGGGCGGACCCCTTACGAGCAGTACTTC.